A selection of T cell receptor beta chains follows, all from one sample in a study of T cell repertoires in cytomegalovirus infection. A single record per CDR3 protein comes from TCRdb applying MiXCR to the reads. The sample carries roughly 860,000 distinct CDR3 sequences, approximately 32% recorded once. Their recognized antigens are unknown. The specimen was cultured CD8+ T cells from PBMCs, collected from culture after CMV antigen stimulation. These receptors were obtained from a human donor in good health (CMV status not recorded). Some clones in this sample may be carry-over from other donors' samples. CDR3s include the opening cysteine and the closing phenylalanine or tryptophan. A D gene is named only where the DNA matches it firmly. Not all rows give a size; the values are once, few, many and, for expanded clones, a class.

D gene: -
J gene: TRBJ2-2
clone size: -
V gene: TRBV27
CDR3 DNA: TGTGCCAGCAGTTTATACAGGTCTACGAACACCGGGGAGCTGTTTTTT
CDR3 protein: CASSLYRSTNTGELFF

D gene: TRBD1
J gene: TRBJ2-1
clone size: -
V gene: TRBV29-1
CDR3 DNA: TGCAGCGGGGGGACAGGGGACTACAATGAGCAGTTCTTC
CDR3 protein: CSGGTGDYNEQFF

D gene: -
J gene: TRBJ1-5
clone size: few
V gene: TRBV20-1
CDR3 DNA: TGCAGTGCTGAGGAGGGGGACCTGTCCAGCAATCAGCCCCAGCATTTT
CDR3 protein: CSAEEGDLSSNQPQHF

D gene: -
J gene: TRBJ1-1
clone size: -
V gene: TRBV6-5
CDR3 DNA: TGTGCCAGCAGGGTTCGGGACATCACTGAAGCTTTCTTT
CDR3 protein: CASRVRDITEAFF

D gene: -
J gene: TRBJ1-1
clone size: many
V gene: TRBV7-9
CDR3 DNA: TGTGCCAGCAGCTTAGGGAGGGTTTTCACTGAAGCTTTCTTT
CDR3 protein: CASSLGRVFTEAFF

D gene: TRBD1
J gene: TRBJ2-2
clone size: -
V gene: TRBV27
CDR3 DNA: TGTGCCAGCAGTTTATCACCGGGACAGGATAACACCGGGGAGCTGTTTTTT
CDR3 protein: CASSLSPGQDNTGELFF

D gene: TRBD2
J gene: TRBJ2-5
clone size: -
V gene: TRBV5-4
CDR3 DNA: TGTGCCAGCAGCTTAGCGCTGGGACTAGCGGGGGGGCTTGCCGTCGAAGAGACCCAGTACTTC
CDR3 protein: CASSLALGLAGGLAVEETQYF

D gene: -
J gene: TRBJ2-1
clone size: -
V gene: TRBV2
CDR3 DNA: TGTGCCAGCAAGGAGGGGGGGTCCTACAATGAGCAGTTCTTC
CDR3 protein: CASKEGGSYNEQFF

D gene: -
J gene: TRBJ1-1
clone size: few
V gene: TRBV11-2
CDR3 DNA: TGTGCCAGCAGCACGCCCTGGGAGGGCACTGAAGCTTTCTTT
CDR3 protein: CASSTPWEGTEAFF

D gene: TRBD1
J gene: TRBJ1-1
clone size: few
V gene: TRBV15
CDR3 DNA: TGTGCCACCAGCAGAGATAGGGGACAGGTAGGCACTGAAGCTTTCTTT
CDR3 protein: CATSRDRGQVGTEAFF

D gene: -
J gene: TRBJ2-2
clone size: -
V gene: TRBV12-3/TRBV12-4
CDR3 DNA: TGTGCCACCAAACCAGGCAGGAACACCGGGGAGCTGTTTTTT
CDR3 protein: CATKPGRNTGELFF

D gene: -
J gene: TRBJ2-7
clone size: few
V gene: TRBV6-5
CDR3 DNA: TGTGCCAGCAGGCTCGGAGGGGTCCGGGACGAGCAGTACTTC
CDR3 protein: CASRLGGVRDEQYF

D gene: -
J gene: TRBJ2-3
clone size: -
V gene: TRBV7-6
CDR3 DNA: TGTGCCAGCAGCTTACCCATCCCGGGAGATACGCAGTATTTT
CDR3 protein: CASSLPIPGDTQYF

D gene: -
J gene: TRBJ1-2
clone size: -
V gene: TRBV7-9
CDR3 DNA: TGTGCCAGCAGCTTAGGCAGGATGGACAACTATGGCTACACCTTC
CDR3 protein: CASSLGRMDNYGYTF

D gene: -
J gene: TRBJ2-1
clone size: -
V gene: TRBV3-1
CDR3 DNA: TGTGCCAGCAGCCAAGCGGGCGGAAACAATGAGCAGTTCTTC
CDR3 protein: CASSQAGGNNEQFF

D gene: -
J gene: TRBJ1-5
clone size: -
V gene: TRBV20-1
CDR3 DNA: TGCAGTGCTAAAATTAGCAATCAGCCCCAGCATTTT
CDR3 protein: CSAKISNQPQHF

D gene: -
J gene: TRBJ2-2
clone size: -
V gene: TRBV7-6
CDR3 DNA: TGTGCCAGCAGCCGACGTCAGGAGGGTCCCGGGGAGCTGTTTTTT
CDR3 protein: CASSRRQEGPGELFF

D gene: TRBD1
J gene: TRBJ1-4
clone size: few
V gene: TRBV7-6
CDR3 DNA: TGTGCCAGCAGCCTAAAAATAGAGGGACAGCGTAATGAAAAACTGTTTTTT
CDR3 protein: CASSLKIEGQRNEKLFF

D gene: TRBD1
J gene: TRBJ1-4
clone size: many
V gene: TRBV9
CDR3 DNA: TGTGCCAGCAGCACCGGACAGGTAACAACTAATGAAAAACTGTTTTTT
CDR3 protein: CASSTGQVTTNEKLFF

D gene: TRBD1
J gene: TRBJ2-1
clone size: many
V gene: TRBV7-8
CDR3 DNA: TGTGCCAGCAGCTTGGCAGGAGGGTGGGACAGGGACTACAATGAGCAGTTCTTC
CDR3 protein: CASSLAGGWDRDYNEQFF

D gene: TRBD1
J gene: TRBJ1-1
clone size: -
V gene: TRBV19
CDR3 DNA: TGTGCCGGTAGCCCTTGGACAGGGAGCACTGAAGCTTTCTTT
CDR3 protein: CAGSPWTGSTEAFF

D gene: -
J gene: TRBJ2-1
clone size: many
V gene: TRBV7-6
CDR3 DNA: TGTGCCAGCAGCTTATTCACTAGTCCCGACAATGAGCAGTTCTTC
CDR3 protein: CASSLFTSPDNEQFF

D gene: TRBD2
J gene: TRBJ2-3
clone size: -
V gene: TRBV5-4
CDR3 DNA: TGTGCCAGCAGCTTCCGGGGGGGCCGGTTGGCAGATACGCAGTATTTT
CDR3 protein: CASSFRGGRLADTQYF

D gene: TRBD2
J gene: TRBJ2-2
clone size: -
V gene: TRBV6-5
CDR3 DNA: TGTGCCAGCAGTTACATACATCCCTTTATAGCGGGGGGTTCCACCGGGGAGCTGTTTTTT
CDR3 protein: CASSYIHPFIAGGSTGELFF

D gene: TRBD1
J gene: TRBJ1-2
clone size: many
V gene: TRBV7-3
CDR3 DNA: TGTGCCAGCAGCTCCCGGGACAGGGAAACGAATGGCTACACCTTC
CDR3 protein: CASSSRDRETNGYTF

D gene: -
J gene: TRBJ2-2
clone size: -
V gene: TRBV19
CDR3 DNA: TGTGCCAGTGGACACAGGGCCTCGAACACCGGGGAGCTGTTTTTT
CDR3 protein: CASGHRASNTGELFF

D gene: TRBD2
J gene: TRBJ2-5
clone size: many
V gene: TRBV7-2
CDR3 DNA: TGTGCCAGCAGCTTAGTTCTAGCGGGGGTACCCCAAGAGACCCAGTACTTC
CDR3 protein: CASSLVLAGVPQETQYF

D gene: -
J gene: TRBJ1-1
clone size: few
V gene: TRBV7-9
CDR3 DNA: TGTGCCAGCAGCATCACAGGGCCGGAAGCTTTCTTT
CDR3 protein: CASSITGPEAFF

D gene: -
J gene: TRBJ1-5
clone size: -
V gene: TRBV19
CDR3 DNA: TGTGCCAGTAGCCCCGGGGTCCTTAGCTATAGCAATCAGCCCCAGCATTTT
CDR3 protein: CASSPGVLSYSNQPQHF

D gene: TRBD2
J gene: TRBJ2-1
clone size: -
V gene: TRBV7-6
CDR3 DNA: TGTGCCAGCAGCCCACCGCCCATAGGGAGGGCCTACAATGAGCAGTTCTTC
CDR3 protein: CASSPPPIGRAYNEQFF

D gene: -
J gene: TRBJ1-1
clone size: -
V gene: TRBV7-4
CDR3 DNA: TGTGCCAGCAGCCCTAGTGAGGTGCGTGAAGCTTTCTTT
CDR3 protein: CASSPSEVREAFF

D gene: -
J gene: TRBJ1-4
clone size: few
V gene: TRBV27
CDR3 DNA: TGTGCCAGCAGTCTACTGAGGGGGGAAGCAACTAATGAAAAACTGTTTTTT
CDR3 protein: CASSLLRGEATNEKLFF

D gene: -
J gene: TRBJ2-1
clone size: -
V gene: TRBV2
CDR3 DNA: TGTGCCAGCAGGAAAGAAGGCCATGAGCAGTTCTTC
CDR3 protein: CASRKEGHEQFF

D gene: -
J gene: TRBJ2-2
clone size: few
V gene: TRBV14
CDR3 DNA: TGTGCCAGCAGCCATTGGACACAAACCGGGGAGCTGTTTTTT
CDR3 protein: CASSHWTQTGELFF

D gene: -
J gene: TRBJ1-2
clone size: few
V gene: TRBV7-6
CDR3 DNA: TGTGCCAGCAGCTTAGGCAGGCCTAACGGGGGCTACACCTTC
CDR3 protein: CASSLGRPNGGYTF

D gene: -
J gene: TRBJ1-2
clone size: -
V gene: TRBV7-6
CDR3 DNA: TGTGCCAGCAGCGGGGGGGGAGGAACTAACTATGGCTACACCTTC
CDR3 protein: CASSGGGGTNYGYTF

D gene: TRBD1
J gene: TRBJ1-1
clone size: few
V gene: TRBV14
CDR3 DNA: TGTGCCAGCAGCCAGGCGACAGGGGACCGACGATCGAACACTGAAGCTTTCTTT
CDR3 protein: CASSQATGDRRSNTEAFF

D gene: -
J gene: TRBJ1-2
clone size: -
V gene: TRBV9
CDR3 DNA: TGTGCCAGCAGCGTAGCCCACAGATCTAACTATGGCTACACCTTC
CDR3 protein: CASSVAHRSNYGYTF

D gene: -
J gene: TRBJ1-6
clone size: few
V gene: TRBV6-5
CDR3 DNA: TGTGCCAGCAGTTACTCGTCCGGGGTCGACTCACCCCTCCACTTT
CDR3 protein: CASSYSSGVDSPLHF

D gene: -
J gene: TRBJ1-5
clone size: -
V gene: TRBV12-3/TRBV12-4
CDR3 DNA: TGTGCCAGCAGTTCGGGGGGGGAGCCCCAGCATTTT
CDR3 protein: CASSSGGEPQHF

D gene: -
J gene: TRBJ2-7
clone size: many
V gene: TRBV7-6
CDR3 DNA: TGTGCCAGCAGCTTAGTAGCAGAGAGCAAGGAATACGAGCAGTACTTC
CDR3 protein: CASSLVAESKEYEQYF

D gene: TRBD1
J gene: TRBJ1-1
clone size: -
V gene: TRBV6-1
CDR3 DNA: TGTGCCAGCAGTCTTCGGGACAGGGAGACTGAAGCTTTCTTT
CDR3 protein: CASSLRDRETEAFF

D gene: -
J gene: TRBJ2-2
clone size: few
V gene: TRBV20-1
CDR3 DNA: TGCAGTGCTAGAGATTTCAGGGGCACCGGGGAGCTGTTTTTT
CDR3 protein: CSARDFRGTGELFF

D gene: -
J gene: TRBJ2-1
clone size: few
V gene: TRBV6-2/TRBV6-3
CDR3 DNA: TGTGCCAGCAGTTACAAGACCTACAATGAGCAGTTCTTC
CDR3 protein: CASSYKTYNEQFF

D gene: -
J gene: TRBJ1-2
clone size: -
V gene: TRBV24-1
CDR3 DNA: TGTGCCACCAGTGATTACCCCGAAAGGGTCTATGGCTACACCTTC
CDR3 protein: CATSDYPERVYGYTF

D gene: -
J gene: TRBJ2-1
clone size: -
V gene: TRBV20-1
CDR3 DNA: TGCAGTGCTAGATCTTACCGGGACTCGAGGAGCAATGAGCAGTTCTTC
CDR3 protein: CSARSYRDSRSNEQFF

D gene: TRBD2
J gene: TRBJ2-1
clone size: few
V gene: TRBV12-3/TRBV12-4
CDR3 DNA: TGTGCCAGCAGTTTCCAGCGGGGGGGCAGGGAGCAGTTCTTC
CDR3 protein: CASSFQRGGREQFF

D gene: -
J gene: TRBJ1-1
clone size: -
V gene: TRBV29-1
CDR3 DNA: TGCAGCGTTGGAGGGGGAGGACGGAACACTGAAGCTTTCTTT
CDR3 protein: CSVGGGGRNTEAFF

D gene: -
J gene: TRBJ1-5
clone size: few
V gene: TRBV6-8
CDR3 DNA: TGTGCCAGCAGTCCAACGAGCAGGGGATCGTATCAGCCCCAGCATTTT
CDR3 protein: CASSPTSRGSYQPQHF

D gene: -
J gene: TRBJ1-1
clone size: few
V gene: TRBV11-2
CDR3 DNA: TGTGCCAGCAGCCATAGAGATGCAGGGACTGAAGCTTTCTTT
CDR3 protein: CASSHRDAGTEAFF

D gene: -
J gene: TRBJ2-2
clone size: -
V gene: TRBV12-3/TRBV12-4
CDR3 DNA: TGTGCCAGCAGCCCCCTTGGGACGCCGAACACCGGGGAGCTGTCTTTT
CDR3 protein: CASSPLGTPNTGELSF

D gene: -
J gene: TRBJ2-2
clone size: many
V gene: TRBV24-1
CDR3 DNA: TGTGCCACCAGTGATTTGCAAACGCGCGCGAACACCGGGGAGCTGTTTTTT
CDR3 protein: CATSDLQTRANTGELFF